Sequencing of this TCR beta chain was carried out in a study of blood T cell repertoires in COVID-19. Study-level background: Acute-phase and convalescent COVID-19 samples originated in the United States, Italy and Spain. T cells, B-cell-depleted T cells, or PBMCs provided the cDNA or gDNA that served as material.

Trimming took off 0 bases at V and 6 bases at J, with 11 bases between the two ends. Germline values: CDR1 GTSNPN, CDR2 SVGIG (reference sequence). The CDR3 totals 13 residues. Authors' methods: Nucleated cell number was recorded as an estimate derived from reference gene primer amplification. The table came from immunoSEQ multiplex PCR; TCRdb's copy has only in-frame clones and leaves some out. V and J calls and clone size are copied from that table; D and trimming were computed from the DNA. The data hold 40,000 to 60,000 clones, with 90% observed a single time. The rearrangement uses TRBV30 and TRBJ1-2; TRBD1 is a possible D gene (6 bases). The sequenced sample was peripheral blood. This clonotype originated in a human donor in a cohort sampled during active COVID-19. CDR3 residues: CAWSVLGADGYTF. The CDR3 DNA is TGTGCCTGGAGTGTTCTGGGGGCAGATGGCTACACCTTC.